The 9 T cell receptor beta chains given below trace back to one sample, sequenced in a study of CD8 T cells in Susac syndrome. It was with random hexamers that roughly 0.45 to 1 ug RNA was reverse transcribed. TCRdb passed the immunoSEQ multiplex PCR reads through MiXCR, listing each CDR3 protein once. This sample has about 240,000 distinct CDR3 sequences, with 90% to 96% found just once. The sequenced sample consisted of CD4+ T cells from PBMCs. The receptors stem from a human donor with Susac syndrome.

This rearrangement joins TRBV14 to TRBJ2-5; D ambiguous. Trimming took 1 base from V and 7 from J, leaving 10 bases between them. Germline loops: CDR1 SGHDN, CDR2 FVKESK. CDR3 length: 13 residues. CDR3 sequence (DNA): TGTGCCAGCAGCCAAGTGGACCCGGCGACCCAGTACTTC. Translated: CASSQVDPATQYF. The full variable domain, its missing parts supplied by reference TRBV14 and TRBJ2-5, is EAGVTQFPSHSVIEKGQTVTLRCDPISGHDNLYWYRRVMGKEIKFLLHFVKESKQDESGMPNNRFLAERTGGTYSTLKVQPAELEDSGVYFCASSQVDPATQYFGPGTRLLVL.

V and J are TRBV30 and TRBJ1-1; the D gene is possibly TRBD1 (5 bases). This CDR3 is 14 amino acids long. Germline assignment: CDR1 GTSNPN and CDR2 SVGIG (reference sequence). V lost 3 bases to trimming and J lost 4 bases, with 15 bases between them. CDR3 in DNA: TGTGCCTGGAGCAGGGTATCCGTCGGCACTGAAGCTTTCTTT. Residues: CAWSRVSVGTEAFF.

This chain connects TRBV12-3 or TRBV12-4 to TRBJ1-4; D is undetermined. V lost 3 bases and J lost 8, with 19 bases in between. CDR3 length: 16 residues. This CDR3 is CASSLMGNTGPEKLFF. CDR3 coding DNA: TGTGCCAGCAGTTTGATGGGGAACACCGGTCCCGAAAAACTGTTTTTT.

The rearrangement links TRBV20-1 to TRBJ2-1; 7 nucleotides line up with TRBD2. Germline-derived CDR1 and CDR2 are DFQATT and SNEGSKA (reference sequence). V gave up 6 bases and J gave up 5 bases; unmatched junction bases: 13. CDR3 length: 15 residues. CDR3: CSALRGSGVDNEQFF. The CDR3, as DNA: TGCAGTGCACTCCGAGGCAGCGGGGTAGACAATGAGCAGTTCTTC.

The chain employs TRBV3-1 and TRBJ2-7; maybe TRBD2 (5 bases). Trimming left V 3 bases short and J 4 bases short, with 13 bases between. This CDR3 region has 14 residues. Germline-derived CDR1 and CDR2 are LGHDT and YNNKEL (reference sequence). The CDR3 sequence is CASSQELETYEQYF. CDR3 DNA sequence: TGTGCCAGCAGCCAGGAACTAGAGACGTACGAGCAGTACTTC.

This chain's CDR3 is CASSRQPKRAGNTIYF. CDR3 in DNA: TGTGCCAGCAGCAGACAGCCTAAGAGGGCTGGAAACACCATATATTTT. The V and J genes are TRBV5-4 and TRBJ1-3; D may be TRBD1 (5 bases). V was pared by 4 bases and J by 2 bases, with 16 bases between. Germline V CDR1 and CDR2: SGHNT, YYREEE (reference sequence). This CDR3 is 16 amino acids long.

V usage is TRBV30 and J usage is TRBJ2-4; 8 nucleotides line up with TRBD2. The V segment lost 7 bases and the J segment 1 base; nucleotides outside the gene matches: 6. Germline lookup yields CDR1 GTSNPN and CDR2 SVGIG (reference sequence). The CDR3 is 14 residues long. CDR3 sequence: CASGSGIAKNIQYF. CDR3 coding DNA: TGTGCCTCGGGTAGCGGGATTGCCAAAAACATTCAGTACTTC.

V gene TRBV30 combines with J gene TRBJ2-1; D unclear. Trimming took off 5 bases at V and 10 bases at J, with 21 bases between the two ends. The CDR3 runs 14 residues. Germline-derived CDR1 and CDR2 are GTSNPN and SVGIG (reference sequence). The CDR3 nucleotides are TGTGCCTGGGCCGTCGGCGGATCTTACACCGAGCAGTTCTTC. Translation: CAWAVGGSYTEQFF. The full variable domain, its missing parts supplied by reference TRBV30 and TRBJ2-1, is SQTIHQWPATLVQPVGSPLSLECTVEGTSNPNLYWYRQAAGRGLQLLFYSVGIGQISSEVPQNLSASRPQDRQFILSSKKLLLSDSGFYLCAWAVGGSYTEQFFGPGTRLTVL.

The genes are TRBV28 and TRBJ1-5; D uncertain. The CDR3 is 12 amino acids. Per germline, CDR1 MDHEN and CDR2 SYDVKM. With 2 bases removed from V and 7 bases from J, the gap between germline ends came to 6 bases. The CDR3 nucleotides read TGTGCCAGCAGTTTAGTACAGCAGCCCCAGCATTTT. Its protein is CASSLVQQPQHF.